This TCR beta chain originates from a study of T-cell memory formation after mild COVID-19. Across the study: The two donors had largely donor-specific TCR clusters. Study-level results: Among contracting clones, CD4+ were mainly CM/EM and CD8+ enriched in EMRA. Clones shrinking from day 15 to 85 showed even CD4/CD8 mixes; later expanders tilted CD4+.

With constant-segment primers, 5'RACE yielded cDNA libraries of TCR alpha and TCR beta that carried sample barcodes and UMIs. TCRdb redid the calling of the 5' RACE reads with MiXCR, one entry per CDR3 protein. The repertoire holds 100,000 or so distinct CDR3 sequences, with approximately 10% as singletons. About this clonotype itself: Antigen unknown.

V was trimmed by 2 bases and J by 6 bases, leaving 8 bases between them. CDR1 is MNHEY and CDR2 is SVGAGI in the germline V gene. The CDR3 is 13 residues long. The genes are TRBV6-5 and TRBJ2-1, with D perhaps matching TRBD2 (6 bases). The specimen sequenced was PBMCs or a T cell subset sorted from them (not recorded which). The TCR sequence derives from a man aged 18 to 29 who had mild COVID-19 (a few samples of this study predate the infection). Cell type and time point are not known. CDR3 DNA: TGTGCCAGCAGTTACCCCGGGGGCAATGAGCAGTTCTTC. This gives the protein CASSYPGGNEQFF.